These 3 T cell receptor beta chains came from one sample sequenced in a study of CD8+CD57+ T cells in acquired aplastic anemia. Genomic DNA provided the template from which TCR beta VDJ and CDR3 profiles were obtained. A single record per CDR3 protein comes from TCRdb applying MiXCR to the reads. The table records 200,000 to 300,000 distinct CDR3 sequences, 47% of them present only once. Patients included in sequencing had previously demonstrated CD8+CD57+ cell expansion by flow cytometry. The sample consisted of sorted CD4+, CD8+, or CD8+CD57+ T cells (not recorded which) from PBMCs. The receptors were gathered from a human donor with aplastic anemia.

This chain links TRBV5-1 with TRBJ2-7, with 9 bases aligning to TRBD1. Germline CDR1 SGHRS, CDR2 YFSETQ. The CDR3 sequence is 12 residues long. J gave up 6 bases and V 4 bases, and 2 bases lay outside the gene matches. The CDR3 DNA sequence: TGCGCCAGCAGCACGGACAGGGGCGAGCAGTACTTC. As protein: CASSTDRGEQYF.

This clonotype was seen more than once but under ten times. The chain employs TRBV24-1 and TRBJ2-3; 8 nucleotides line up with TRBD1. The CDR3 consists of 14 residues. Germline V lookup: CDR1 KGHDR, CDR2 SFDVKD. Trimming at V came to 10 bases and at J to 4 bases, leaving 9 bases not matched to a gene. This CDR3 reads CATTAGGGSDTQYF. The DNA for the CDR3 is TGTGCCACGACGGCAGGGGGCGGGTCAGATACGCAGTATTTT.

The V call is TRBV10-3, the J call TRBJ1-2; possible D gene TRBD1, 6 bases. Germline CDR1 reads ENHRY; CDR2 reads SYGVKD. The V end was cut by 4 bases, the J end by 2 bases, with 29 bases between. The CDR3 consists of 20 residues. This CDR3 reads CAISGMPQEVYEQGNYGYTF. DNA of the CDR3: TGTGCCATCAGTGGCATGCCACAGGAAGTCTACGAGCAGGGGAACTATGGCTACACCTTC.